These 26 T cell receptor beta chains originate from one sample sequenced in a study of blood T cell repertoires in COVID-19. Some clones are missing from TCRdb's copy, which holds only in-frame ones; the method was immunoSEQ multiplex PCR. This table has around 130,000 clones, roughly 78% appearing once. The sequencing sample was made of peripheral blood. The receptors were gathered from a man aged 55-75 years with active or convalescent COVID-19.

The V and J genes are TRBV12-3 or TRBV12-4 and TRBJ2-2, with D possibly matching TRBD2 (6 bases). The V and J ends lost 3 bases and 7 bases respectively, with 6 bases between them. The CDR3 is made up of 12 amino acids. In DNA, the CDR3 is TGTGCCAGCAGTTTGGGAGGCGGGGAGCTGTTTTTT. It yields the protein CASSLGGGELFF.

The rearrangement uses TRBV19 and TRBJ2-2; D is uncertain. CDR1 is LNHDA, CDR2 SQIVND, per germline (reference sequence). CDR3 length: 14 residues. Trimming removed 3 bases from V and 5 bases from J, with 10 bases in between. CDR3 residues: CASSMGPGTGELFF. The CDR3 nucleotides read TGTGCCAGTAGTATGGGCCCTGGGACCGGGGAGCTGTTTTTT.

The chain has TRBV7-9 and TRBJ2-1; tentative D call: TRBD2 (5 bases). The CDR3 loop spans 16 amino acids. Germline-derived CDR1 and CDR2 are SEHNR and FQNEAQ (reference sequence). Trimming stripped 8 bases from V and 4 bases from J, with 21 bases between. The CDR3 region has the DNA TGTGCCAGCCAAGGCCCGGACCCCCGGGGTTACAATGAGCAGTTCTTC. It translates to CASQGPDPRGYNEQFF.

The J gene is TRBJ1-6, the V gene TRBV19, with 9 nucleotides matching TRBD1. Germline values: CDR1 LNHDA, CDR2 SQIVND (reference sequence). This CDR3 has 17 amino acids. The junction had 5 bases not matched to a gene; V was cut back by 5 bases and J by 0 bases. CDR3 bases: TGTGCCAGTAGTTCGGGACAGGGAAGCTCCTATAATTCACCCCTCCACTTT. It codes for CASSSGQGSSYNSPLHF.

This clone was seen a few times. The CDR3 bases are TGTGCCAGCAGCGCAGGGTCGGGCGTTAGCACAGATACGCAGTATTTT. Its protein is CASSAGSGVSTDTQYF. The V gene is TRBV9, the J gene TRBJ2-3; possibly TRBD1 for D (5 bases). The CDR3 length is 16 residues. Germline CDR1 and CDR2: SGDLS and YYNGEE. V was cut by 3 bases and J by 0 bases, with 14 bases left in between.

Here the CDR3 DNA reads TGTGCCATCAGTGAACCGGGACAGGGATCGGTCGGAAACATTCAGTACTTC. The encoded protein is CAISEPGQGSVGNIQYF. This chain connects TRBV10-3 to TRBJ2-4, with 9 bases aligning to TRBD1. Trimming at V came to 3 bases and at J to 6 bases, leaving 12 bases not matched to a gene. The CDR3 is 17 residues long. CDR1 is ENHRY and CDR2 is SYGVKD in the germline V gene.

The V call is TRBV7-7, the J call TRBJ2-2; D is possibly TRBD2 (5 bases). The CDR3 sequence is 18 residues long. Trimming pared 3 bases from V and 4 bases from J, leaving 21 bases between. Germline V lookup: CDR1 SSHAT, CDR2 FNYEAQ (reference sequence). CDR3 in amino acids: CASSLAAVSGWRTGELFF. The CDR3 coding sequence is TGTGCCAGCAGCTTGGCCGCCGTTTCGGGGTGGCGCACCGGGGAGCTGTTTTTT.

The chain combines TRBV19 with TRBJ2-2, with D maybe TRBD2 (5 bases). The CDR3 is 14 residues long. Germline CDR1 LNHDA, CDR2 SQIVND (reference sequence). The V end lost 8 bases, the J end lost 4 bases, and 14 bases lay between the germline ends. For the CDR3, the DNA is TGTGCCAGTGCAGCGGCATCCGCCACCGGGGAGCTGTTTTTT. Residues: CASAAASATGELFF.

The chain links TRBV7-9 to TRBJ2-7; possible D gene TRBD2, 5 bases. The CDR3 is made up of 15 amino acids. The V end lost 5 bases, the J end lost 2 bases, and 16 bases lay between the germline ends. The germline CDR1 and CDR2 sequences are SEHNR and FQNEAQ (reference sequence). CDR3 DNA sequence: TGTGCCAGCAGCCATCTCGAGGGTAGGACCTACGAGCAGTACTTC. Amino acids: CASSHLEGRTYEQYF.

The gene calls are TRBV28 and TRBJ2-2; 7 bases match TRBD1. The germline V gene encodes CDR1 MDHEN and CDR2 SYDVKM. The CDR3 has 16 residues. V dropped 7 bases and J dropped 2; count of bases not matched to a gene: 10. The CDR3 nucleotides read TGTGCCAGCATCCCCGGGACAGCCAGAAACACCGGGGAGCTGTTTTTT. Translating gives CASIPGTARNTGELFF.

The chain joins TRBV27 to TRBJ2-3; no clear D gene. Deletions cut 3 bases from V and 3 bases from J, with 16 bases between. Germline V lookup: CDR1 MNHEY, CDR2 SMNVEV (reference sequence). CDR3 length: 16 residues. The CDR3 DNA sequence: TGTGCCAGCAGTTTCCTGACTTTTGGTACGACAGATACGCAGTATTTT. This gives the protein CASSFLTFGTTDTQYF.

The V and J genes are TRBV5-6 and TRBJ1-5; D is undetermined. Deletions cut 3 bases from V and 8 bases from J, with 21 bases between. In germline, CDR1 is SGHDT, CDR2 YYEEEE. This CDR3 has 16 residues. CDR3 DNA sequence: TGTGCCAGCAGCTCCCACCTTCAAGCCCTTGGTGAGCCCCAGCATTTT. This gives the protein CASSSHLQALGEPQHF.

This clone was seen a few times. The V and J genes are TRBV5-5 and TRBJ2-7; D is perhaps TRBD2 (6 bases). This CDR3 comprises 15 residues. The V end lost 2 bases, the J end lost 2 bases, and 14 bases lay between the germline ends. The germline V gene encodes CDR1 SGHKS and CDR2 YYEKEE (reference sequence). CDR3 sequence: CASSLSLAITYEQYF. The CDR3 coding sequence is TGTGCCAGCAGCTTAAGTCTAGCGATCACCTACGAGCAGTACTTC. Looking up the rest from reference TRBV5-5 and TRBJ2-7 gives the full variable domain: DAGVTQSPTHLIKTRGQQVTLRCSPISGHKSVSWYQQVLGQGPQFIFQYYEKEERGRGNFPDRFSARQFPNYSSELNVNALLLGDSALYLCASSLSLAITYEQYFGPGTRLTVT.

The table lists this clone with a count of one. This rearrangement joins TRBV7-9 to TRBJ2-1, with unresolved D. The CDR3 loop spans 11 amino acids. Germline CDR1 is SEHNR and CDR2 is FQNEAQ (reference sequence). V dropped 4 bases and J dropped 9 bases, with 7 bases sitting between them. CDR3 sequence: CASSSRGEQFF. In DNA form, the CDR3 reads TGTGCCAGCAGCTCCCGAGGTGAGCAGTTCTTC.

The rearrangement joins TRBV29-1 to TRBJ1-1; maybe TRBD1 (5 bases). Per the germline V gene, CDR1 is SQVTM and CDR2 is ANQGSEA. The CDR3 consists of 13 residues. Trimming stripped 7 bases from V and 5 bases from J, with 17 bases between. CDR3 DNA sequence: TGCAGCGCCTGCGCGGGGGGGAGGACTGAAGCTTTCTTT. Translated: CSACAGGRTEAFF.

The gene calls are TRBV27 and TRBJ1-5; TRBD1 might be the D (5 bases). Germline CDR1 MNHEY, CDR2 SMNVEV (reference sequence). V gave up 5 bases and J gave up 0 bases, with 11 bases separating them. The CDR3 has 15 residues. DNA of the CDR3: TGTGCCAGCAGTGCCGCAGGGTATAGCAATCAGCCCCAGCATTTT. As protein: CASSAAGYSNQPQHF.

This clone was observed once. The rearrangement uses TRBV28 and TRBJ2-1, with a weak D call TRBD1 (6 bases). The CDR3 is 16 amino acids. V lost 7 bases to trimming and J lost 0 bases, with 16 bases between them. The V gene's germline CDR1 is MDHEN and CDR2 SYDVKM. The CDR3 loop reads CASTQIDRSSYNEQFF. DNA of the CDR3: TGTGCCAGCACCCAAATCGACAGGAGCTCCTACAATGAGCAGTTCTTC.

The chain recombines TRBV2 with TRBJ1-1; tentatively, D is TRBD1 (5 bases). V lost 7 bases and J 2 bases, leaving 17 bases between the germline ends. This CDR3 is 15 amino acids long. In germline, CDR1 is SNHLY, CDR2 FYNNEI. The CDR3 bases are TGTGCCAGCATCCTTGGGGGGGTTTCCAACACTGAAGCTTTCTTT. Translation gives CASILGGVSNTEAFF.

This clone was observed a single time. The V and J genes are TRBV6-2 or TRBV6-3 and TRBJ2-2; TRBD2 matches 13 bases. V lost 6 bases to trimming and J lost 7 bases; unmatched junction nucleotides: 5. Germline V gene lookup returns CDR1 MNHEY and CDR2 SVGEGT. This CDR3 is 15 amino acids long. The CDR3 nucleotides are TGTGCCAGCAGCCGACTAGCGGGAGGTCTCGGGGAGCTGTTTTTT. Protein sequence: CASSRLAGGLGELFF.

V and J are TRBV5-1 and TRBJ1-3; perhaps TRBD1 as D (5 bases). CDR1 is SGHRS and CDR2 is YFSETQ in the germline V gene. The ends were cut back, 7 bases at V and 1 base at J, with 15 bases in the middle. The CDR3 covers 15 residues. The chain's CDR3 is CASGRGGVSGNTIYF. The CDR3 nucleotides are TGCGCCAGCGGCCGGGGGGGAGTATCTGGAAACACCATATATTTT.

There are a few counts of this clone. The rearrangement links TRBV24-1 to TRBJ2-1, with 8 bases matching TRBD1. The CDR3 has 15 residues. Germline CDR1 reads KGHDR; CDR2 reads SFDVKD. Unmatched junction bases numbered 8, after V lost 5 bases and J lost 6 bases. The CDR3 spells CATSVEGQGGNEQFF. The CDR3 DNA reads as TGTGCCACCAGTGTTGAAGGACAGGGCGGCAATGAGCAGTTCTTC.

J is TRBJ2-3 and V is TRBV6-2 or TRBV6-3, with D hard to call. V was pared by 0 bases and J by 7 bases, with 11 bases between. The CDR3 has 14 residues. Germline V gives CDR1 MNHEY, CDR2 SVGEGT. CDR3 region: CASSYSRGIHTQYF. The CDR3 bases are TGTGCCAGCAGTTACTCTAGAGGTATTCATACGCAGTATTTT.

This clone was seen a handful of times. The chain joins TRBV18 to TRBJ1-2, with a weak D call TRBD1 (6 bases). CDR1 is KGHSH and CDR2 is LQKENI in the germline V gene. The V end lost 3 bases, the J end lost 4 bases, and 15 bases lay between the germline ends. The CDR3 totals 15 residues. The CDR3 DNA follows: TGTGCCAGCTCACCGGCCCCAGGCAGGGGCTATGGCTACACCTTC. The encoded protein is CASSPAPGRGYGYTF.

The V and J genes are TRBV19 and TRBJ1-1; no definite D call. Trimming stripped 8 bases from V and 8 bases from J, with 6 bases between. Germline CDR1 reads LNHDA; CDR2 reads SQIVND (reference sequence). The CDR3 loop spans 9 amino acids. The CDR3 region is CASGREAFF. The CDR3 nucleotides are TGTGCCAGTGGGAGGGAAGCTTTCTTT.

This rearrangement joins TRBV27 to TRBJ2-5; 7 bases are a match to TRBD2. The ends lost 5 bases at V and 0 bases at J; junction bases unmatched: 12. The length of the CDR3 is 17 residues. Per the germline V gene, CDR1 is MNHEY and CDR2 is SMNVEV (reference sequence). In DNA form, the CDR3 reads TGTGCCAGCAGTCCCCTTCTAGCGGTGGATAACCAAGAGACCCAGTACTTC. Translated, it gives CASSPLLAVDNQETQYF.

CDR3 in amino acids: CASSLAGGLEGGETQYF. In DNA, the CDR3 is TGTGCCAGCAGCTTAGCGGGAGGACTAGAAGGAGGGGAGACCCAGTACTTC. The chain is built from TRBV7-7 and TRBJ2-5, with 7 bases identical to TRBD2. The V and J ends lost 0 bases and 5 bases, in that order; junction bases with no gene match: 12. The CDR3 is made up of 17 amino acids. Germline V gene lookup returns CDR1 SSHAT and CDR2 FNYEAQ (reference sequence). The variable domain in full, with the rest retrieved from reference TRBV7-7 and TRBJ2-5, is GAGVSQSPRYKVTKRGQDVTLRCDPISSHATLYWYQQALGQGPEFLTYFNYEAQPDKSGLPSDRFSAERPEGSISTLTIQRTEQRDSAMYRCASSLAGGLEGGETQYFGPGTRLLVL.